This T cell receptor (beta chain) was profiled in a study of shared clonotypes between healthy human individuals (dated by TCRdb to 2019 to 2021). The study in broad terms: A few men and a couple of women, aged 18 to 49 years, made up the cohort. To estimate repertoire size and how much clonotypes are shared between individuals, the study performed deep sequencing of blood TCR repertoires from a few healthy adults. Per donor, three plates each were used for CD4 naive and CD4 memory, two for CD8 naive, and one for CD8 memory. Between about 0.8 and 9 billion PBMCs per donor were obtained by leukapheresis. To increase sequencing depth and limit assay-specific biases, different laboratories used diverse techniques to prepare libraries and sequence TCR repertoires.

Healthy HIV-negative adults with no recently reported acute infections or vaccinations were included as donors. Only Caucasian adults living in Nashville, Tennessee, USA were represented among the donors. CD4+ T cells were enriched by magnetic negative selection, after which naive cells were positively selected on CD45RA and the negative fraction was taken as the memory subset. Blood was collected by leukapheresis, and PBMCs were isolated by Ficoll-Histopaque density gradient centrifugation and then cryopreserved in liquid nitrogen vapor phase. Purity and quantity of every magnetically sorted T cell population were checked by analytical flow cytometry. Each sorted fraction had its genomic DNA isolated and then quantified by UV absorbance on a Nanodrop 2000c. Study-wide findings and limitations: Based on pairwise subsampling, the degree of clonotype sharing among donors was expected to be affected by sequencing depth. Naive subsets generally had larger estimated clonotype richness than memory subsets. Even with the large sequencing depth, rarefaction of the sorted-subset datasets indicated that sequencing was incomplete. About 5% of naive CD4, around 3.6% of naive CD8, 2% to 2.5% of memory CD4, and around 0.4% of memory CD8 clonotypes were shared across four donors. Because the study included only a small number of donors, the genetic and exposure-history diversity represented was limited. Sampling was limited to blood, and TCR repertoires in tissue likely differ from TCR repertoires in blood. Compared with non-shared clonotypes, the clonotypes found in all four sorted-subset donors had higher generation probabilities.

Note on this clone: Its antigen remains unidentified. Nothing much larger sits one base from this clone, and base qualities are not available.

Using the deep immunoSEQ assay, multiplex PCR amplified TCR CDR3 regions from genomic DNA. Extracted genomic DNA from each cell subset was distributed evenly across all wells of several immunoSEQ 96-well plates, and each plate was treated as a replicate. For sorted subsets, roughly 200 ng of genomic DNA, equivalent to around 29,000 T cell genomes, went into each replicate PCR. The purified libraries were quantified using a Qubit 3.0 fluorometer, sized with a Bioanalyzer 2100, and then quantified again using the KAPA Library Quantification kit. Every immunoSEQ 96-well plate was sequenced on a separate single-read 150-cycle Illumina NextSeq 550 flow cell. On the authors' methods: The immunoSEQ output contained only junctional sequences without quality scores, so filtering could not match that applied to full-length reads. Sequences were annotated with PyIR, a Python wrapper for IgBLAST v1.9, using IMGT germline references to assign V/J genes and CDR3. Reads with weak V/J assignments (E-value above 1e-6), missing CDR3, stop codons, out-of-frame junctions, or ambiguous translated residues were removed. V3J clonotypes were defined by identical inferred V gene, J gene, and CDR3 amino acid sequence. To compute the percentage overlap between repertoires, the number of shared unique clonotypes was divided by the size of the smaller repertoire. Repertoire richness was assessed with RTK rarefaction, the Chao1 estimator, and Recon v2.1 estimates of unobserved clonotypes. OLGA was used to compute generation probabilities for all TCRbeta clonotypes that the gDNA method yielded from a handful of donors. As stored in TCRdb, this immuneACCESS dataset retains in-frame rearrangements with V and J assigned. A fraction of the clones does not appear; measured against another copy, unresolved V genes explain less than half of the discrepancy, and the remainder lacks a known reason. V, J and clone size are those of that table, while D and trimming were read from the DNA. Across this sample there are about 1.5 million clones, with approximately 97% seen only once. The ten largest clones take up about 1.2% of the sample.

Taken from the germline V gene, the CDR1 and CDR2 loops are SGHAT and FQNNGV. CDR3 length: 16 amino acids, cysteine to phenylalanine. Only the CDR3 part of the read is kept: 48 bases, read in frame from the first base. The V and J ends are trimmed by 5 bases and 0 bases, leaving 16 bases between them. The sequenced sample consisted of naive CD4+ T cells sorted from blood. The cell subset or site label for this specimen denotes: CD45RA+ positively selected. The sequence came from a man aged 25-45 years in good health. This sequence uses TRBV11-2 and TRBJ1-1; the D region possibly corresponds to TRBD1 (6 bases align). The CDR3 amino acid sequence is: CASSEGTPNLNTEAFF. The nucleotides are TGTGCCAGCAGCGAAGGGACACCCAATTTGAACACTGAAGCTTTCTTT.